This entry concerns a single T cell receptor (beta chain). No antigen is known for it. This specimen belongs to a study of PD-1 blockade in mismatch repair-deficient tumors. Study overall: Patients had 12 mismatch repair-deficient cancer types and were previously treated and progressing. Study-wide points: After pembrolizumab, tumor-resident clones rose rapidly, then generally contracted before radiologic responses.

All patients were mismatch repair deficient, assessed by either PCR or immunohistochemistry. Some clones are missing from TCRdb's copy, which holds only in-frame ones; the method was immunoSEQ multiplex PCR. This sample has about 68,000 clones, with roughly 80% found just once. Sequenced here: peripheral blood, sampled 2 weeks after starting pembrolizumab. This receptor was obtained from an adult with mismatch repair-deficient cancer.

The chain's CDR3 is CASSLRGSAQVAKNIQYF. The CDR3 DNA reads TGTGCCAGCAGTTTGAGGGGATCGGCCCAGGTGGCCAAAAACATTCAGTACTTC. V is TRBV28 and J is TRBJ2-4, with D possibly being TRBD1 or TRBD2 (5 bases each). Looked up from germline, CDR1 is MDHEN and CDR2 is SYDVKM. V was clipped by 3 bases and J by 1 base, with 19 bases between them. This CDR3 spans 18 amino acids.